This T cell receptor beta chain comes out of a study of post-analysis software for immune sequencing data. Study-level information: Disease courses included relapsing-remitting, secondary progressive and progressive-relapsing multiple sclerosis.

Unique molecular identifiers were present in the TCR beta cDNA libraries. TCRdb ran MiXCR on the PCR reads and lists one entry per CDR3 protein. The sample carries more than 500,000 distinct CDR3 sequences, around a third recorded once. The specimen sequenced was blood. The TCR sequence derives from a girl aged 2-17 years with multiple sclerosis.

The CDR3 bases are TGTGCCAGCGAGGGGGGCACAGATACGCAGTATTTT. Its protein is CASEGGTDTQYF. The chain employs TRBV6-6 and TRBJ2-3, with TRBD1 as a possible D gene (6 bases). The V end was cut by 8 bases, the J end by 1 base, with 7 bases between. CDR1 and CDR2 (germline): MNHNY, SVGAGI (reference sequence). This CDR3 contains 12 residues.